The 8 T cell receptor beta chains listed next were all sequenced from one sample in a study of blood T cell repertoires in COVID-19. Sequencing used immunoSEQ multiplex PCR; TCRdb keeps in-frame clones, though not all of them. This sample has roughly 92,000 clones, with over 75% found just once. Sequenced sample: peripheral blood. The receptors here all came from a woman of 80 years or more with acute or convalescent COVID-19.

V usage is TRBV4-3 and J usage is TRBJ2-3, with 8 bases fitting TRBD2. This CDR3 has 18 residues. Trimming removed 3 bases from V and 6 bases from J; junction bases left unmatched: 17. Germline CDR1 LGHNA, CDR2 YSLEER. This chain's CDR3 is CASSQGRQAGEAGDTQYF. The CDR3 DNA reads TGCGCCAGCAGCCAGGGAAGGCAAGCGGGGGAGGCCGGGGATACGCAGTATTTT.

The chain uses TRBV15 and TRBJ2-7, with D possibly TRBD2 on 6 matching bases. Trimming took off 0 bases at V and 6 bases at J, with 12 bases between the two ends. Germline CDR1 is LNHNV and CDR2 is YYDKDF (reference sequence). The CDR3 runs 14 residues. The CDR3 spells CATSRDQVAVEQYF. The CDR3 coding sequence is TGTGCCACCAGCAGAGATCAGGTAGCGGTCGAGCAGTACTTC.

The chain is built from TRBV24-1 and TRBJ2-3, with D perhaps matching TRBD1 (7 bases). The V end lost 3 bases, the J end lost 0 bases, and 12 bases lay between the germline ends. The CDR3 is 16 amino acids. Germline assignment: CDR1 KGHDR and CDR2 SFDVKD. DNA of the CDR3: TGTGCCACCAGTGATAGCCAGGGGGGAAGCACAGATACGCAGTATTTT. Translating it yields CATSDSQGGSTDTQYF.

The chain employs TRBV23-1 and TRBJ2-6; 7 bases line up with TRBD1. TRBV23-1 is classed as an ORF, of uncertain function. V was pared by 10 bases and J by 2 bases, with 17 bases of the junction left unmatched. This CDR3 spans 18 amino acids. The CDR3 protein is CAIKDRELYFTGANVLTF. In DNA, the CDR3 is TGCGCCATCAAAGACAGGGAATTATATTTTACTGGGGCCAACGTCCTGACTTTC.

The CDR3 here is CASGLTPSTDTQYF. For the CDR3, the DNA is TGCGCCAGTGGACTAACGCCTAGCACAGATACGCAGTATTTT. The chain couples TRBV5-1 to TRBJ2-3, with D possibly being TRBD2 (6 bases). Germline V gene sequence: CDR1 SGHRS, CDR2 YFSETQ. Trimming shortened V by 8 bases and J by 0 bases, and 13 bases separated the two germline ends. This CDR3 has 14 residues. Full variable domain (remainder filled in from reference TRBV5-1 and TRBJ2-3): KAGVTQTPRYLIKTRGQQVTLSCSPISGHRSVSWYQQTPGQGLQFLFEYFSETQRNKGNFPGRFSGRQFSNSRSEMNVSTLELGDSALYLCASGLTPSTDTQYFGPGTRLTVL.

The chain combines TRBV5-1 with TRBJ2-1; 12 bases fit TRBD2. Germline CDR1 is SGHRS and CDR2 is YFSETQ. This CDR3 comprises 16 residues. V shed 4 bases, J shed 5 bases, and the junction held 7 bases outside the gene matches. The CDR3, as DNA: TGCGCCAGCAGCCCTGGGACTAGCGGGTACCACAATGAGCAGTTCTTC. Translating gives CASSPGTSGYHNEQFF.

V usage is TRBV5-6 and J usage is TRBJ2-7; TRBD2 matches 9 bases. The CDR3 is made up of 15 amino acids. After removal of 0 bases from V and 4 bases from J, the junction contained 5 bases not matched to a gene. CDR1 and CDR2 from the germline V gene are SGHDT and YYEEEE. As DNA, the CDR3 is TGTGCCAGCAGCTTGGAGGGCGGGAGGGGGTACGAGCAGTACTTC. The encoded protein is CASSLEGGRGYEQYF.

This sequence joins TRBV7-2 and TRBJ2-7; 7 bases fit TRBD1. The V gene end was trimmed by 6 bases and the J gene end by 3 bases; junction bases not matched to a gene: 2. Germline CDR1 is SGHTA and CDR2 is FQGNSA. CDR3 length: 12 residues. CDR3 amino acids: CASRGQNYEQYF. DNA for the CDR3: TGTGCCAGCAGGGGACAGAACTACGAGCAGTACTTC.